The rows below give T cell receptor delta chains drawn from one sample of a study of gamma-delta T cells after stem cell transplantation. TCRdb made new clone calls on the RT-PCR reads using CATT. The table shows fewer than 12,000 delta-chain clones, with 1% to 1.5% occurring only once. Material: gamma-delta T cells. Receptors were obtained from a human donor. It is not recorded whose cells these are; they may come from a transplant donor. Each CDR3 is given with its conserved first and last residue. A D gene is named only where the DNA matches it firmly. Rows may omit the clone size; those that give it use once, few, many or a size class.

CACELLGGYTDKLIF TGTGCCTGTGAGCTACTGGGGGGCTACACCGATAAACTCATCTTT TRDJ1 TRDV2 TRDD3 few
CACDPLLGDTPPETDKLIF TGTGCCTGTGACCCGCTTCTGGGGGATACGCCGCCAGAGACCGATAAACTCATCTTT TRDJ1 TRDV2 TRDD3 NA
CACDASKATPVLGDTPDKLIF TGTGCCTGTGACGCTAGTAAAGCTACTCCAGTACTGGGGGATACCCCCGATAAACTCATCTTT TRDJ1 TRDV2 TRDD3 medium-sized
CACDPLLGDTKSLTDKLIF TGTGCCTGTGACCCGTTACTGGGGGATACGAAGTCGCTCACCGATAAACTCATCTTT TRDJ1 TRDV2 TRDD3 few
CACDTSWGIRPYTDKLIF TGTGCCTGTGACACGTCCTGGGGGATACGCCCCTACACCGATAAACTCATCTTT TRDJ1 TRDV2 TRDD3 NA
CACDTVLAGGQSSYTDKLIF TGTGCCTGTGACACCGTGTTGGCTGGGGGCCAGTCCTCGTACACCGATAAACTCATCTTT TRDJ1 TRDV2 TRDD3 medium-sized
CACDDLGGKTKSNDKLIF TGTGCCTGTGACGATTTAGGGGGGAAAACGAAATCGAACGATAAACTCATCTTT TRDJ1 TRDV2 NA medium-sized
CACDTPPTGTGGYAGSWDTRQMFF TGTGCCTGTGACACACCCCCGACCGGTACTGGGGGATACGCCGGGTCCTGGGACACCCGACAGATGTTTTTC TRDJ3 TRDV2 TRDD3 few
CACDTMGDTVNTDKLIF TGTGCCTGTGACACCATGGGGGATACGGTGAACACCGATAAACTCATCTTT TRDJ1 TRDV2 TRDD3 many
CACDTAGDKSSWDTRQMFF TGTGCCTGTGACACCGCTGGGGACAAGAGCTCCTGGGACACCCGACAGATGTTTTTC TRDJ3 TRDV2 NA medium-sized
CACDTGDTFSWDTRQMFF TGTGCCTGTGACACCGGAGATACGTTCTCCTGGGACACCCGACAGATGTTTTTC TRDJ3 TRDV2 NA medium-sized
CACDTWGKTDKLIF TGTGCCTGTGACACTTGGGGGAAGACCGATAAACTCATCTTT TRDJ1 TRDV2 TRDD3 medium-sized
CACDTAAVGDTRSWDTRQMFF TGTGCCTGTGACACCGCTGCCGTGGGGGATACCCGCTCCTGGGACACCCGACAGATGTTTTTC TRDJ3 TRDV2 TRDD3 many
CACDTVGGRPGYTDKLIF TGTGCCTGTGACACCGTTGGGGGACGACCTGGGTACACCGATAAACTCATCTTT TRDJ1 TRDV2 TRDD3 NA
CACDSADRPRVTPYTDKLIF TGTGCCTGTGACTCGGCCGATCGTCCCCGGGTAACTCCGTACACCGATAAACTCATCTTT TRDJ1 TRDV2 NA medium-sized
CACDLLGDTRGRTDKLIF TGTGCCTGTGACCTACTGGGGGATACGCGAGGTCGGACCGATAAACTCATCTTT TRDJ1 TRDV2 TRDD3 few
CACDRLLGDTRPGVADKLIF TGTGCCTGTGACCGCCTACTGGGGGATACAAGGCCAGGTGTGGCCGATAAACTCATCTTT TRDJ1 TRDV2 TRDD3 few
CACDTLLGDNPPTDKLIF TGTGCCTGTGACACCTTACTGGGGGATAATCCCCCCACCGATAAACTCATCTTT TRDJ1 TRDV2 TRDD3 many
CACDTLGAWGTDKLIF TGTGCCTGTGACACACTGGGGGCCTGGGGAACCGATAAACTCATCTTT TRDJ1 TRDV2 TRDD3 NA
CACDPVLGDTPPSWDTRQMFF TGTGCCTGTGACCCAGTACTGGGGGATACGCCGCCCTCCTGGGACACCCGACAGATGTTTTTC TRDJ3 TRDV2 TRDD3 medium-sized
CACDTSLLGDTSWKLIF TGTGCCTGTGACACCTCCCTACTGGGGGATACTTCCTGGAAACTCATCTTT TRDJ1 TRDV2 TRDD3 many
CACDPLLGDTGTDKLIF TGTGCCTGTGACCCCCTACTGGGGGATACAGGGACCGATAAACTCATCTTT TRDJ1 TRDV2 TRDD3 NA
CACDRVGIRVDKLIF TGTGCCTGTGACAGGGTGGGGATACGGGTCGATAAACTCATCTTT TRDJ1 TRDV2 TRDD3 NA
CACDSVLGDTGADKLIF TGTGCCTGTGACAGCGTACTGGGGGATACGGGGGCCGATAAACTCATCTTT TRDJ1 TRDV2 TRDD3 NA
CACDTDKLIF TGTGCCTGTGACACCGATAAACTCATCTTT TRDJ1 TRDV2 NA medium-sized
CALGELGGRFLLRPGGYKADKLIF TGTGCTCTTGGGGAACTAGGTGGGAGGTTCCTACTTCGTCCTGGGGGATACAAGGCCGATAAACTCATCTTT TRDJ1 TRDV1 TRDD3 few
CACDTVAGGYAGSIYTDKLIF TGTGCCTGTGACACCGTGGCCGGGGGATACGCTGGATCCATTTACACCGATAAACTCATCTTT TRDJ1 TRDV2 TRDD3 medium-sized
CACDPTGASGGLYTDKLIF TGTGCCTGTGACCCCACCGGGGCCTCTGGGGGACTCTACACCGATAAACTCATCTTT TRDJ1 TRDV2 TRDD3 many
CACDTVELGDNGDKLIF TGTGCCTGTGACACCGTCGAACTGGGGGATAATGGCGATAAACTCATCTTT TRDJ1 TRDV2 TRDD3 NA
CACDTLVLGDTADTDKLIF TGTGCCTGTGATACTCTTGTACTGGGGGATACGGCAGACACCGATAAACTCATCTTT TRDJ1 TRDV2 TRDD3 many
CACDMLGDKGDKLIF TGTGCCTGTGACATGCTGGGGGATAAAGGCGATAAACTCATCTTT TRDJ1 TRDV2 TRDD3 NA
CACDLLGRMYTDKLIF TGTGCCTGTGACCTACTGGGCCGAATGTACACCGATAAACTCATCTTT TRDJ1 TRDV2 NA few
CACDPVSGGRGKLIF TGTGCCTGTGACCCCGTTTCTGGCGGAAGGGGTAAACTCATCTTT TRDJ1 TRDV2 NA many
CACDTVMSSVLGDTRHRYTDKLIF TGTGCCTGTGACACCGTAATGTCTTCCGTACTGGGGGATACACGCCATAGGTACACCGATAAACTCATCTTT TRDJ1 TRDV2 TRDD3 many
CACDTASRVGGDTDKLIF TGTGCCTGTGACACCGCCTCCAGGGTGGGGGGTGACACCGATAAACTCATCTTT TRDJ1 TRDV2 NA few